This record concerns one T cell receptor beta chain sequence. Its specificity is unknown. The sample is drawn from a study of identical twins' blood T cells. The donors were healthy female monozygous twins, three pairs in total. The study's findings and limits: Top TCRbeta clonotypes were shared more with twin than unrelated donors.

The CDR3 runs 14 residues. Germline V lookup: CDR1 MNHEY, CDR2 SMNVEV (reference sequence). J was trimmed by 6 bases and V by 6 bases; bases with no gene match: 10. A previously described protocol, modified, built RNA-based TCR cDNA libraries. As processed by the authors: Each library had roughly 2 to 3.6 million CDR3 reads and about 100,000 to nearly 550,000 clonotypes. TCRdb passed the 5' RACE reads through MiXCR, listing each CDR3 protein once. These V and J calls originate from TCRdb's pipeline instead of the authors' own analysis. The sample has hundreds of thousands of distinct CDR3 sequences, over 25% seen once.

The genes are TRBV27 and TRBJ1-1; 7 bases map to TRBD1. The receptor was isolated from a woman aged 18-55 years in good health. The sample was PBMCs. The CDR3 DNA reads TGTGCCAGCAGCCTGACAGGGTGGTTTTCTGAAGCTTTCTTT. It codes for CASSLTGWFSEAFF.